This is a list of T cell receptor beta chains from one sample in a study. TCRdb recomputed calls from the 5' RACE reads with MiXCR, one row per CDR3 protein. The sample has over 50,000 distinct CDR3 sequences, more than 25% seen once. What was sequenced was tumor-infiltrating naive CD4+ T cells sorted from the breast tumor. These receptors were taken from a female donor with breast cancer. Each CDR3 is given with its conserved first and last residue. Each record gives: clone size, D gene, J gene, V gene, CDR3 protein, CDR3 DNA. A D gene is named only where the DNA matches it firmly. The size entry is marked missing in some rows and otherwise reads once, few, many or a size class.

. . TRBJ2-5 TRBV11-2 CASSLPWLFYRNRGETQYF TGTGCCAGCAGCCTACCTTGGCTCTTTTACCGGAACCGGGGAGAGACCCAGTACTTC
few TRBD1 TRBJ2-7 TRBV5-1 CASSLGQGPYEQYF TGCGCCAGCAGCTTGGGACAGGGCCCCTACGAGCAGTACTTC
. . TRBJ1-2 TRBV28 CASSFRGRDNYGYTF TGTGCCAGCAGTTTCCGGGGGCGAGATAACTATGGCTACACCTTC
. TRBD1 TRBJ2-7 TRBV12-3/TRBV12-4 CASSYPGQGAGGQYF TGTGCCAGCAGCTACCCGGGACAGGGGGCTGGCGGGCAGTACTTC
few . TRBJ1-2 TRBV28 CASRRNNYGYTF TGTGCCAGCAGAAGGAATAACTATGGCTACACCTTC
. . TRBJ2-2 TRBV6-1 CASRIGAANTGELFF TGTGCCAGCAGGATCGGGGCCGCGAACACCGGGGAGCTGTTTTTT
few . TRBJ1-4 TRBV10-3 CAISESQGPNEKLFF TGTGCCATCAGTGAGTCGCAGGGCCCAAATGAAAAACTGTTTTTT
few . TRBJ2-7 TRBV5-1 CASSPQGSNYEQYF TGCGCCAGCAGCCCCCAGGGCTCAAACTACGAGCAGTACTTC
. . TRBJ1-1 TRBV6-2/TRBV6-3 CASSSHQGMNTEAFF TGTGCCAGCAGTTCTCACCAGGGGATGAACACTGAAGCTTTCTTT
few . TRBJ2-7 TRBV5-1 CASSLADDEQYF TGCGCCAGCAGCTTGGCCGACGACGAGCAGTACTTC
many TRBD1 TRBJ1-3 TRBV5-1 CASSEGQADTIYF TGCGCCAGCAGCGAGGGACAGGCGGACACCATATATTTT
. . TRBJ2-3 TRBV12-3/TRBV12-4 CASTPNTDTQYF TGTGCCAGCACCCCTAACACAGATACGCAGTATTTT
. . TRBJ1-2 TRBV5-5 CASSVDLDYGYTF TGTGCCAGCAGCGTGGACCTGGATTATGGCTACACCTTC
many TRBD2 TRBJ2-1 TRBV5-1 CASSLGGGYNEQFF TGCGCCAGCAGCTTGGGGGGGGGCTACAATGAGCAGTTCTTC
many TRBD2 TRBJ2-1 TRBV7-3 CASSPSGTSGYNEQFF TGTGCCAGCAGCCCTTCCGGGACTAGCGGCTACAATGAGCAGTTCTTC
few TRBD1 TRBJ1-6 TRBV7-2 CASSQNRGTPLHF TGTGCCAGCAGCCAAAACAGGGGAACACCCCTCCACTTT
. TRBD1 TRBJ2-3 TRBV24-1 CATSDIGRTGGITDTQYF TGTGCCACCAGTGATATTGGAAGGACAGGGGGGATCACAGATACGCAGTATTTT
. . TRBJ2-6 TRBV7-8 CASSSNSGANVLTF TGTGCCAGCAGCTCAAACTCTGGGGCCAACGTCCTGACTTTC
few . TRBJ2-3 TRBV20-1 CSARDSISNTDTQYF TGCAGTGCTAGAGATTCAATTAGTAACACAGATACGCAGTATTTT
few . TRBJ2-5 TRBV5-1 CASSLADRWSQETQYF TGCGCCAGCAGCTTAGCGGACCGTTGGTCCCAAGAGACCCAGTACTTC
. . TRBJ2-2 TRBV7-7 CASSAILSGELFF TGTGCTAGCAGCGCTATTCTTTCCGGGGAGCTGTTTTTT
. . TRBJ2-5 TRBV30 CAWSRGQETQYF TGTGCCTGGAGTCGAGGCCAAGAGACCCAGTACTTC
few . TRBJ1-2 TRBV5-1 CASSLASGTGGYTF TGCGCCAGCAGCTTGGCCAGCGGAACCGGCGGCTACACCTTC
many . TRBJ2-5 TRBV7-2 CASSLVAGTTETQYF TGTGCCAGCAGCTTAGTAGCCGGGACGACAGAGACCCAGTACTTC
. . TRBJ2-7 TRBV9 CASSVEPTSYEQYF TGTGCCAGCAGCGTAGAACCAACGAGCTACGAGCAGTACTTC
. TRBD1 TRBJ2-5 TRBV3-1 CASSQNRGTQETQYF TGTGCCAGCAGCCAGAACAGGGGGACACAAGAGACCCAGTACTTC
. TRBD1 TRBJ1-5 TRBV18 CASSPPGQATGQPQHF TGTGCCAGCTCACCACCTGGACAGGCTACGGGGCAGCCCCAGCATTTT
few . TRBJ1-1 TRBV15 CATSRDPGAREAFF TGTGCCACCAGCAGAGACCCGGGGGCGAGGGAGGCTTTCTTT
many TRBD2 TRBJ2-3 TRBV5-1 CASSISGNTDTQYF TGCGCCAGCAGTATTAGCGGGAACACAGATACGCAGTATTTT
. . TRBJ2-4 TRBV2 CASSEQGKGIQYF TGTGCCAGCAGTGAGCAGGGAAAGGGCATTCAGTACTTC
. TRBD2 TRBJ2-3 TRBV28 CASSSRLATYTDTQYF TGTGCCAGCAGTTCCAGACTAGCGACGTACACAGATACGCAGTATTTT
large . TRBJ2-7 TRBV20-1 CSARVGGSSYEQYF TGCAGTGCTAGAGTAGGAGGGAGCTCCTACGAGCAGTACTTC
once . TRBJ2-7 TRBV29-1 CSVEDRGIGGTYEQYF TGCAGCGTTGAAGATCGAGGGATAGGGGGGACCTACGAGCAGTACTTC
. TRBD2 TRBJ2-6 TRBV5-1 CANSLVAGVTGANVLTF TGCGCCAACAGCTTGGTTGCGGGAGTGACTGGGGCCAACGTCCTGACTTTC
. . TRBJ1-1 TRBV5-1 CASSLGPIMNTEAFF TGCGCCAGCAGCTTGGGGCCCATAATGAACACTGAAGCTTTCTTT
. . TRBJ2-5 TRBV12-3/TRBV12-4 CASSRTRWETQYF TGTGCCAGCAGTCGTACTAGATGGGAGACCCAGTACTTC
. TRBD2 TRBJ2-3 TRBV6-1 CASSVSSGSPTDTQYF TGTGCCAGCAGTGTTTCCAGCGGGAGTCCCACAGATACGCAGTATTTT
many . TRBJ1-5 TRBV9 CASSVGMGQPQHF TGTGCCAGCAGCGTAGGTATGGGTCAGCCCCAGCATTTT